Listed below are T cell receptor beta chains from one sample, sequenced in a study of cytomegalovirus exposure and HLA in healthy donors. The repertoire was sequenced with immunoSEQ multiplex PCR; TCRdb's copy has only in-frame clones and lacks some. Of roughly 200,000 clones in the sample, roughly 80% were seen once. The sequencing input was PBMCs. The receptors were sampled from a boy between 5 and 17 years old in good health and CMV-seronegative. CDR3s include the opening cysteine and the closing phenylalanine or tryptophan. The order of the fields is clone size, J gene, D gene, V gene, CDR3 protein. D genes are given only for firm matches. The size entry is marked missing in some rows and otherwise reads once, few, many or a size class.

clone size: .; J gene: TRBJ2-1; D gene: TRBD2; V gene: TRBV6-5; CDR3 protein: CASSYLGGSSYNEQFF
clone size: .; J gene: TRBJ1-1; D gene: .; V gene: TRBV5-1; CDR3 protein: CASSLQLDTEAFF
clone size: few; J gene: TRBJ1-6; D gene: TRBD1; V gene: TRBV25-1; CDR3 protein: CASSGTGTANSPLHF
clone size: .; J gene: TRBJ2-4; D gene: .; V gene: TRBV7-9; CDR3 protein: CASSFTGSFGQWGNIQYF
clone size: .; J gene: .; D gene: TRBD2; V gene: TRBV10-3; CDR3 protein: CAISESGLAGVLNYEQYF
clone size: .; J gene: TRBJ1-2; D gene: .; V gene: TRBV11-2; CDR3 protein: CASSLVQGLNYGYTF
clone size: .; J gene: TRBJ2-7; D gene: TRBD2; V gene: TRBV5-4; CDR3 protein: CASSRDGLESF
clone size: .; J gene: TRBJ1-2; D gene: TRBD1; V gene: TRBV29-1; CDR3 protein: CSATGQGRSYTF
clone size: .; J gene: TRBJ2-1; D gene: TRBD2; V gene: TRBV11-2; CDR3 protein: CASSLLLAGGFVSVNEQFF
clone size: few; J gene: TRBJ2-7; D gene: .; V gene: TRBV5-1; CDR3 protein: CASSFAGAYEQYF
clone size: .; J gene: TRBJ1-6; D gene: TRBD1; V gene: TRBV7-2; CDR3 protein: CASSPSGQANSPLHF
clone size: few; J gene: TRBJ2-1; D gene: TRBD2; V gene: TRBV19; CDR3 protein: CASSIVEAGAYNEQFF
clone size: .; J gene: TRBJ2-7; D gene: .; V gene: TRBV5-1; CDR3 protein: CASSLYTSSYEQYF
clone size: few; J gene: TRBJ2-1; D gene: .; V gene: TRBV9; CDR3 protein: CASSPRTLNEQFF
clone size: .; J gene: TRBJ1-1; D gene: .; V gene: TRBV7-9; CDR3 protein: CASSFRRTEAFF
clone size: few; J gene: TRBJ1-4; D gene: .; V gene: TRBV27; CDR3 protein: CASSLVGAPANEKLFF
clone size: .; J gene: TRBJ2-7; D gene: TRBD2; V gene: TRBV5-4; CDR3 protein: CASSLMGGGSYEQYF
clone size: .; J gene: TRBJ1-2; D gene: .; V gene: TRBV4-2; CDR3 protein: CASSQDAGEAYGYTF
clone size: .; J gene: TRBJ2-7; D gene: TRBD2; V gene: TRBV9; CDR3 protein: CASSVGGGRSSYEQYF
clone size: .; J gene: TRBJ1-1; D gene: .; V gene: TRBV6-1; CDR3 protein: CASSLQVSGTEAFF
clone size: .; J gene: TRBJ1-5; D gene: TRBD1; V gene: TRBV7-7; CDR3 protein: CASSLLTGGMGNQPQHF
clone size: once; J gene: TRBJ2-5; D gene: .; V gene: TRBV14; CDR3 protein: CASSPEFGTYSRLGRMETQYF
clone size: .; J gene: TRBJ1-2; D gene: TRBD1; V gene: TRBV4-1; CDR3 protein: CASSQMTGYHGYTF
clone size: .; J gene: TRBJ1-5; D gene: TRBD1; V gene: TRBV6-6; CDR3 protein: CASSYNDRDQPQHF
clone size: .; J gene: TRBJ1-2; D gene: TRBD1; V gene: TRBV19; CDR3 protein: CASSFSGGIDYGYTF
clone size: once; J gene: TRBJ2-7; D gene: TRBD2; V gene: TRBV6-1; CDR3 protein: CASSSLSGRFHEQYF
clone size: .; J gene: TRBJ1-1; D gene: TRBD1; V gene: TRBV5-1; CDR3 protein: CVSASSWTGRNTEAFF
clone size: few; J gene: TRBJ1-1; D gene: TRBD1; V gene: TRBV10-3; CDR3 protein: CATISRQGRKTEAFF
clone size: .; J gene: TRBJ1-3; D gene: TRBD1; V gene: TRBV5-1; CDR3 protein: CASSPLTGATSGNTIYF
clone size: few; J gene: TRBJ2-1; D gene: .; V gene: TRBV12-2; CDR3 protein: CASRLAMASGGSYNEQFF
clone size: once; J gene: TRBJ1-2; D gene: TRBD1; V gene: TRBV28; CDR3 protein: CASSSYPGQRYGYTF
clone size: .; J gene: TRBJ2-7; D gene: .; V gene: TRBV9; CDR3 protein: CASSKDQVYEQYF
clone size: .; J gene: TRBJ1-1; D gene: TRBD1; V gene: TRBV6-5; CDR3 protein: CASSYSGTGRGAFF
clone size: .; J gene: TRBJ1-2; D gene: TRBD1; V gene: TRBV5-1; CDR3 protein: CASSTAGTGLGYGYTF
clone size: .; J gene: TRBJ2-5; D gene: TRBD1; V gene: TRBV5-4; CDR3 protein: CASQGQGEETQYF
clone size: .; J gene: TRBJ1-1; D gene: TRBD1; V gene: TRBV5-5; CDR3 protein: CASSSQTGGPPGAFF
clone size: .; J gene: TRBJ1-2; D gene: .; V gene: TRBV5-6; CDR3 protein: CASSFQGRDYGYTF
clone size: .; J gene: TRBJ2-4; D gene: .; V gene: TRBV5-1; CDR3 protein: CASSLELAGVKNIQYF
clone size: .; J gene: TRBJ2-5; D gene: TRBD1; V gene: TRBV7-3; CDR3 protein: CASSPRTGGAETQYF
clone size: .; J gene: TRBJ1-4; D gene: .; V gene: TRBV30; CDR3 protein: CAWSRDKKLFF
clone size: .; J gene: TRBJ2-3; D gene: .; V gene: TRBV13; CDR3 protein: CASSLAGSTDTQYF
clone size: .; J gene: TRBJ1-2; D gene: .; V gene: TRBV11-1; CDR3 protein: CASSLEAGSRGYTF
clone size: .; J gene: TRBJ2-2; D gene: TRBD1; V gene: TRBV27; CDR3 protein: CASRGQGRNTGELFF
clone size: few; J gene: TRBJ2-5; D gene: .; V gene: TRBV5-1; CDR3 protein: CASSYREGKTQYF
clone size: .; J gene: TRBJ2-7; D gene: TRBD1; V gene: TRBV27; CDR3 protein: CASSPRTGGVHEQYF
clone size: .; J gene: TRBJ2-2; D gene: TRBD2; V gene: TRBV6-5; CDR3 protein: CASSSLTSGGAGELFF
clone size: .; J gene: TRBJ2-3; D gene: .; V gene: TRBV6-1; CDR3 protein: CASRFTVSTDTQYF
clone size: .; J gene: TRBJ2-7; D gene: TRBD2; V gene: TRBV7-2; CDR3 protein: CASSLGRGGSYEQYF
clone size: .; J gene: TRBJ2-3; D gene: TRBD2; V gene: TRBV2; CDR3 protein: CAGRLAGVADTQYF
clone size: once; J gene: TRBJ1-3; D gene: .; V gene: TRBV2; CDR3 protein: CAVLPSRNTIYF
clone size: once; J gene: TRBJ2-5; D gene: TRBD2; V gene: TRBV5-4; CDR3 protein: CASSSGLATQETQYF
clone size: .; J gene: TRBJ1-2; D gene: .; V gene: TRBV5-6; CDR3 protein: CASSYGAGFGGYTF
clone size: .; J gene: TRBJ2-3; D gene: TRBD2; V gene: TRBV19; CDR3 protein: CASSELAGHTDTQYF
clone size: .; J gene: TRBJ1-5; D gene: .; V gene: TRBV7-8; CDR3 protein: CASSRSITDSIAQPQHF
clone size: .; J gene: TRBJ1-1; D gene: .; V gene: TRBV29-1; CDR3 protein: CSVAPGLRDTEAFF